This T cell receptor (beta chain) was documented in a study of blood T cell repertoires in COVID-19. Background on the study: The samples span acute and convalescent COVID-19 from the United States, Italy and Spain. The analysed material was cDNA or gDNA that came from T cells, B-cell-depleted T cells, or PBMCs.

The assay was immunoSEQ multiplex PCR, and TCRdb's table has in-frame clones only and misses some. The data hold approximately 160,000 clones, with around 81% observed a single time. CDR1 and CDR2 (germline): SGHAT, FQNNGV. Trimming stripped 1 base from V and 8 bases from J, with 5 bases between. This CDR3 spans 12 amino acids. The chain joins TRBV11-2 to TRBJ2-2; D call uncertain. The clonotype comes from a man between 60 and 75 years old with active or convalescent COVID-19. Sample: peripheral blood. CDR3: CASSLALGELFF. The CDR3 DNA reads TGTGCCAGCAGCTTAGCCCTAGGGGAGCTGTTTTTT.